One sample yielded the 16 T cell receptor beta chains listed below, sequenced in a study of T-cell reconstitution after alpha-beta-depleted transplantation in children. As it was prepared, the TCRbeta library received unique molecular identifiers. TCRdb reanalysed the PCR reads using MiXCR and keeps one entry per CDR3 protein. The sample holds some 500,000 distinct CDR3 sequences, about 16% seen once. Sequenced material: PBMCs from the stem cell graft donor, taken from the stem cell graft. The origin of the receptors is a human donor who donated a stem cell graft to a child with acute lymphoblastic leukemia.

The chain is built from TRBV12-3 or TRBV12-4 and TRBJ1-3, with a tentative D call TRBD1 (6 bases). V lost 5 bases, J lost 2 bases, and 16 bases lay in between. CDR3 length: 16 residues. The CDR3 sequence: CASSEGGNGPGNTIYF. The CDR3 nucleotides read TGTGCCAGCAGTGAGGGGGGTAACGGCCCTGGAAACACCATATATTTT.

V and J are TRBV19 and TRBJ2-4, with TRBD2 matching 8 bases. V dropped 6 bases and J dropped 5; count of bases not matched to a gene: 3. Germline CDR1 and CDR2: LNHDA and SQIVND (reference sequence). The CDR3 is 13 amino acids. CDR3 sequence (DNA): TGTGCCAGTAGCCCGGGGGGGCAAAACATTCAGTACTTC. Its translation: CASSPGGQNIQYF.

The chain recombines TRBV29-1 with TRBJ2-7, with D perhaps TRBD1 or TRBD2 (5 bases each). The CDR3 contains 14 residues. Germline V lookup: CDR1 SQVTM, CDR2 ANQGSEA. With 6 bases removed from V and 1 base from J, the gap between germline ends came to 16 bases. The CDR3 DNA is TGCAGCGTGGACGGGGACGGACTTTCCTACGAGCAGTACTTC. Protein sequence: CSVDGDGLSYEQYF.

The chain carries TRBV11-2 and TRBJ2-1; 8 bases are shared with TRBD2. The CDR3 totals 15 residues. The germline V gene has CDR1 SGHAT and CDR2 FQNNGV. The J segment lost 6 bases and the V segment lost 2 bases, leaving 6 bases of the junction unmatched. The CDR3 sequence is CASSLLAGPRNEQFF. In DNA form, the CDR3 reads TGTGCCAGCAGCTTACTAGCGGGCCCTCGCAATGAGCAGTTCTTC.

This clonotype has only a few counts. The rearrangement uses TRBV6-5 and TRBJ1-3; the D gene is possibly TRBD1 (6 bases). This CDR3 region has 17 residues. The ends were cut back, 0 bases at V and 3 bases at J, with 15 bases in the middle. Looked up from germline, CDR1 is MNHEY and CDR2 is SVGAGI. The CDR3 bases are TGTGCCAGCAGTTACTCGTCCCAACAGGGATATGGAAACACCATATATTTT. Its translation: CASSYSSQQGYGNTIYF.

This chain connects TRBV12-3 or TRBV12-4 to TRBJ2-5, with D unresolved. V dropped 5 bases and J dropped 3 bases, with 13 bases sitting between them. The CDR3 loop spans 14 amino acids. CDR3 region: CASSRVGGKETQYF. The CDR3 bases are TGTGCCAGCAGTCGGGTGGGCGGAAAAGAGACCCAGTACTTC.

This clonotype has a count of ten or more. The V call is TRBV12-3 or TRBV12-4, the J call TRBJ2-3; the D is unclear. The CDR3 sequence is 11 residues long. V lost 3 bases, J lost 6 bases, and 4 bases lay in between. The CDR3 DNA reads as TGTGCCAGCAGTTTGGAGGATACGCAGTATTTT. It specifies CASSLEDTQYF.

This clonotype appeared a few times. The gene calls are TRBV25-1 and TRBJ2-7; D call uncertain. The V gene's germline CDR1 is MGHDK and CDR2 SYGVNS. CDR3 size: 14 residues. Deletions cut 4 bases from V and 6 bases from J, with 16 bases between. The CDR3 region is CASSGNTPLLEQYF. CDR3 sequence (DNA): TGTGCCAGCAGTGGCAACACACCACTGCTCGAGCAGTACTTC.

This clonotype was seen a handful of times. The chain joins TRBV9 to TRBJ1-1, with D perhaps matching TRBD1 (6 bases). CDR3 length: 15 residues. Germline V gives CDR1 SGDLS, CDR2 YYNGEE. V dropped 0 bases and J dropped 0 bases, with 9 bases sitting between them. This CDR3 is CASSVAPGVNTEAFF. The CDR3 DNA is TGTGCCAGCAGCGTAGCTCCAGGGGTGAACACTGAAGCTTTCTTT.

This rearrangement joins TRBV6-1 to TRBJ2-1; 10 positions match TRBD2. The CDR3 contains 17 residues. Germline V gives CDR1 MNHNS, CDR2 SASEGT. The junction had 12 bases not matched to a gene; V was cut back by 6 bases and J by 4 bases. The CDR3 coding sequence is TGTGCCAGCAGGGCAACTAGCGGGGCGTCGGGTTACAATGAGCAGTTCTTC. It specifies CASRATSGASGYNEQFF.

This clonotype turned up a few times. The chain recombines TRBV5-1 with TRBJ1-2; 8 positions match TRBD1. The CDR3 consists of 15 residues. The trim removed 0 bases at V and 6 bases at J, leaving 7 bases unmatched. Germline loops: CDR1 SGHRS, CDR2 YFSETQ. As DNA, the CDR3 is TGCGCCAGCAGCTTGGCGGACAGGGCGGGAGATGGCTACACCTTC. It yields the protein CASSLADRAGDGYTF. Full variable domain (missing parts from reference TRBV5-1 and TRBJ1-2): KAGVTQTPRYLIKTRGQQVTLSCSPISGHRSVSWYQQTPGQGLQFLFEYFSETQRNKGNFPGRFSGRQFSNSRSEMNVSTLELGDSALYLCASSLADRAGDGYTFGSGTRLTVV.

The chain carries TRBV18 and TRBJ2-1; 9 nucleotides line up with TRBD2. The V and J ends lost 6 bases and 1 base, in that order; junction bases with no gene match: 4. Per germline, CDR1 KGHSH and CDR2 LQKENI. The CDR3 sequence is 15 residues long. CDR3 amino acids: CASSRTSASYNEQFF. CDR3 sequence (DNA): TGTGCCAGCTCCCGGACTAGCGCTTCCTACAATGAGCAGTTCTTC.

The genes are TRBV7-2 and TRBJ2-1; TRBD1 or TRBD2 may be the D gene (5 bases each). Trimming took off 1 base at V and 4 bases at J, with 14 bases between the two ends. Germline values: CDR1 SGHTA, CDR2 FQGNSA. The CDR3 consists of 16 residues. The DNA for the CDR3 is TGTGCCAGCAGCTTAGTAGAGGGGAGACTGTACAATGAGCAGTTCTTC. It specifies CASSLVEGRLYNEQFF.

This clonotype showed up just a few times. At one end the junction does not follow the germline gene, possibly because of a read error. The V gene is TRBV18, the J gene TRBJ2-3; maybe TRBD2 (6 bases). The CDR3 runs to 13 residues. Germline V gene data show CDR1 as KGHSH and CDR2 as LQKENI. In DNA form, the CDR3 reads TGTGCCAGCTCTCCACTAGCTCCAGATACGCAGTATTTT. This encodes CASSPLAPDTQYF.

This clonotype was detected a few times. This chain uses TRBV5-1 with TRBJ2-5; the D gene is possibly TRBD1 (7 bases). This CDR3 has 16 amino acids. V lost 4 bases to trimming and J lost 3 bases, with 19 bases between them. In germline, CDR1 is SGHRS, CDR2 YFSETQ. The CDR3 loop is CASSPTRRGPEETQYF. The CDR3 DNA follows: TGCGCCAGCAGCCCGACGAGGAGGGGGCCGGAAGAGACCCAGTACTTC.

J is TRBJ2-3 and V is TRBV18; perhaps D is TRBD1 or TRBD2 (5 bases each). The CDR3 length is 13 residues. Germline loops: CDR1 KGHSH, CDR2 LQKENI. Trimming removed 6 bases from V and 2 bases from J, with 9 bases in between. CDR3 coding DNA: TGTGCCAGCTCCCGGGGCGTCACAGATACGCAGTATTTT. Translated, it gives CASSRGVTDTQYF.